These T cell receptor beta chains were read from a single sample in a study of T-cell memory formation after mild COVID-19. Each CDR3 protein gets one entry after TCRdb re-called the 5' RACE reads with MiXCR. The profile shows tens of thousands of distinct CDR3 sequences, 9.3% of them singletons. Material: PBMCs or a T cell subset sorted from them (not recorded which). These receptor sequences come from an adult woman who had mild COVID-19 (a few samples of this study predate the infection). Cell type and time point are not known. The CDR3 runs from the conserved cysteine through the conserved F or W. A D gene is named only where the DNA matches it firmly. Clone size is given for some rows only: seen once, a few or many times, or a class if the clone is expanded.

>-|TRBV6-6|TRBJ2-7|-|14
TGTGCCAGCAGTTTTGGGACCTACTCCTACGAGCAGTACTTC
CASSFGTYSYEQYF
>-|TRBV12-3/TRBV12-4|TRBJ2-2|-|15
TGTGCCAGCAGGCAGGACCGCAGGGCGACCGGGGAGCTGTTTTTT
CASRQDRRATGELFF
>few|TRBV4-1|TRBJ2-1|TRBD1|18
TGCGCCAGCAGCCAAGAGCCAGGACAGGCAACCTCCTACAATGAGCAGTTCTTC
CASSQEPGQATSYNEQFF
>-|TRBV6-6|TRBJ1-6|TRBD1|15
TGTGCCAGCAGCCCCCAGGGACAGGCTAATTCACCCCTCAACTTT
CASSPQGQANSPLNF
>few|TRBV24-1|TRBJ2-5|TRBD2|15
TGTGCCACCAGTGATGGGAGCGGGAGTCGGGAGACCCAGTACTTC
CATSDGSGSRETQYF
>few|TRBV27|TRBJ1-4|-|16
TGTGCCAGCAGTCATTTAACAGGGACGCCTAATGAAAAACTGTTTTTT
CASSHLTGTPNEKLFF
>many|TRBV9|TRBJ2-2|TRBD2|14
TGTGCCAGCACAGCGGGGGTGAACACCGGGGAGCTGTTTTTT
CASTAGVNTGELFF
>-|TRBV6-5|TRBJ2-3|-|17
TGTGCCAGCAGTCCCTTAGTTGTAGCCCCTAGCACAGATACGCAGTATTTT
CASSPLVVAPSTDTQYF
>many|TRBV25-1|TRBJ2-7|-|12
TGTGCCAGCAGTGACCCCCAAGGGAAGCAGTACTTC
CASSDPQGKQYF
>many|TRBV4-1|TRBJ2-1|-|19
TGCGCCAGCAGCCGACGAAGTTCTTGGGCCCTTCAGGCGGGCAATGAGCAGTTCTTC
CASSRRSSWALQAGNEQFF
>-|TRBV4-1|TRBJ2-3|-|15
TGCGCCAGCAGCCAGAAGGGGTCAGGGCCAGATACGCAGTATTTT
CASSQKGSGPDTQYF
>many|TRBV6-2/TRBV6-3|TRBJ1-5|-|13
TGTGCCAGCAGCCCCTGGCGAAATCAGCCCCAGCATTTT
CASSPWRNQPQHF
>-|TRBV5-1|TRBJ1-1|-|16
TGCGCCAGCAGCTCCTCTCGACAGGCTAAGAACACTGAAGCTTTCTTT
CASSSSRQAKNTEAFF
>-|TRBV19|TRBJ2-2|-|11
TGTGCCAGTAGTATAGTAGGGACCTACTATTTT
CASSIVGTYYF
>many|TRBV7-3|TRBJ2-2|TRBD1|15
TGTGCCAGCAGCCCTAGAGGGGGCAACACCGGGGAGCTGTTTTTT
CASSPRGGNTGELFF
>-|TRBV18|TRBJ2-2|-|12
TGTGCCAGCTCACCAGTTCACGGGGAGCTGTTTTTT
CASSPVHGELFF
>few|TRBV12-2|TRBJ2-1|-|17
TGTGCAAGTCGCTCCCTCCCCACTAGCATAGATTACAATGAGCAGTTCTTC
CASRSLPTSIDYNEQFF
>many|TRBV5-1|TRBJ2-5|TRBD1|16
TGCGCCAGCAGAAAGGGACAGGGGGCAGGGGAAGAGACCCAGTACTTC
CASRKGQGAGEETQYF
>few|TRBV9|TRBJ2-7|-|16
TGTGCCAGCAGCGTAGGCGCGACAGGAAACTCCTACGAGCAGTACTTC
CASSVGATGNSYEQYF
>-|TRBV18|TRBJ2-5|-|13
TGTGCCAGCTCACCAAGCTATCAAGAGACCCAGTACTTC
CASSPSYQETQYF